This T cell receptor beta chain was found in a study of response to subunit inactivated influenza vaccine. TCRdb itself ran the RT-PCR reads through MiXCR, one entry per CDR3 protein. The table has 450,000 to 600,000 distinct CDR3 sequences, less than 10% seen once; the top ten hold roughly 13%. Looked up from germline, CDR1 is LGHNA and CDR2 is YSLEER. V was shortened by 0 bases and J by 5 bases, with 14 bases between the two germline ends. CDR3 length: 17 residues. The study, taken as a whole, reports: T cells newly recruited by each seasonal influenza vaccination are few, the authors suggested.

This clonotype was detected ten times or more. Its antigen is still unknown. The receptor was isolated from a man aged 45 to 75 who received an inactivated influenza vaccine. Sequenced material: PBMCs from blood, taken 23 months after vaccination. The chain employs TRBV4-3 and TRBJ1-6; maybe TRBD1 (6 bases). CDR3 protein: CASSQETGPGHNSPLHF. The CDR3, as DNA: TGCGCCAGCAGCCAAGAAACAGGGCCGGGTCATAATTCACCCCTCCACTTT.